Below, one T cell receptor (beta chain) is given with its context. This entry comes from a study of blood T cell repertoires in COVID-19. Study details: The study drew acute and convalescent COVID-19 samples from the United States, Italy and Spain. PBMCs, B-cell-depleted T cells, or T cells were the source of the cDNA or gDNA that made up the material.

Germline values: CDR1 LGHDT, CDR2 YNNKEL (reference sequence). V lost 1 base and J 12 bases, leaving 10 bases between the germline ends. The CDR3 is 13 amino acids. As processed by the authors: Scientists estimated how many nucleated cells there were by amplifying reference gene primers. Generated by immunoSEQ multiplex PCR, the TCRdb table keeps only in-frame clones and is missing some. The V and J calls and clone size come from that table; D and trimming were worked out from the DNA. The sample lists 200,000 or so clones; 88% were seen once. Source material: peripheral blood. The sequence was collected from a man between 65 and 85 years old with acute or convalescent COVID-19. The chain combines TRBV3-1 (or the pseudogene TRBV3-2) with TRBJ1-6; D might be TRBD1 (5 bases). CDR3 sequence (DNA): TGTGCCAGCAGCCAAGGTTTGGGGCGACCCCTCCACTTT. Protein product: CASSQGLGRPLHF.